This T cell receptor (beta chain) was retrieved from a study of T cell responses to AZD1222 COVID-19 vaccine. Study as a whole: Doses given second, at about 4 or about 12 weeks, were pooled.

The data were produced by immunoSEQ multiplex PCR, yet TCRdb's version contains in-frame clones alone and is incomplete. The sample includes roughly 150,000 clones, 92% seen only once; the top ten take under 2.5%. The germline V gene encodes CDR1 SGHAT and CDR2 FQNNGV. CDR3 size: 16 residues. V shed 4 bases and J 7 bases; nucleotides not matched to a gene: 10. The rearrangement uses TRBV11-2 and TRBJ1-4, with 9 bases matching TRBD1. The clonotype originates from an adult in good health. The material was peripheral blood, obtained on day 0 of AZD1222 vaccination. The CDR3 DNA follows: TGTGCCAGCAGCTCTGCACCGGGACAGGGCGGTGAAAAACTGTTTTTT. It encodes CASSSAPGQGGEKLFF. Complete variable domain (other parts from reference TRBV11-2 and TRBJ1-4): EAGVAQSPRYKIIEKRQSVAFWCNPISGHATLYWYQQILGQGPKLLIQFQNNGVVDDSQLPKDRFSAERLKGVDSTLKIQPAKLEDSAVYLCASSSAPGQGGEKLFFGSGTQLSVL.